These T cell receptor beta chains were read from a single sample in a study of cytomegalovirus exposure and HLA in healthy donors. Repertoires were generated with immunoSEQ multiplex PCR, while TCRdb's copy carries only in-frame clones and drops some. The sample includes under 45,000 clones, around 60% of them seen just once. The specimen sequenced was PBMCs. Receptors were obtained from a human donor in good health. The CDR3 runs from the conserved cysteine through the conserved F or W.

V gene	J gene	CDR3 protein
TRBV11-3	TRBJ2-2	CASSLAGVAGELFF
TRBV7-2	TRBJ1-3	CASSLSSASGNTIYF
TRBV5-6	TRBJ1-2	CASSLPGVMGGYTF
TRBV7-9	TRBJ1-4	CASSLGTGADEKLFF
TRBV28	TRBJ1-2	CASSLRGGLYQANYGYTF
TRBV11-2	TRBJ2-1	CASSWTGTSGVHEQFF
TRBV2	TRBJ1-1	CASRGDRAGVAFF
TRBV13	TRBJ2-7	CASSLQGGLGEQYF
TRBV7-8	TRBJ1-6	CASSFLRTGMNSPLHF
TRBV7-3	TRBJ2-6	CASSGGQESSGANVLTF
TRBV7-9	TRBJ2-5	CASSLYRETQYF
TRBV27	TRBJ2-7	CASSLWDRHYEQYF
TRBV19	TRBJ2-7	CASSIRTGGVSYEQYF
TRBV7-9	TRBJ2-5	CASSSAGGQETQYF
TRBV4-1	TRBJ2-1	CASSRGGLAGGYNEQFF
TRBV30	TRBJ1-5	CAWSAGFDQPQHF
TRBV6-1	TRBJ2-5	CASRGGPAQETQYF
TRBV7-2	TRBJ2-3	CASSLKLAGGTDTQYF
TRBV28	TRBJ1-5	CAGADRAFGNQPQHF
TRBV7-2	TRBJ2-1	CASSFLAGGVNEQFF
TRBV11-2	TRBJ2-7	CASSLVQNYEQYF
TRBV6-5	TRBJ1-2	CASRLFQGYGYTF
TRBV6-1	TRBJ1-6	CASSDMTGGFSPLHF
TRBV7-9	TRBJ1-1	CASSSTGTGGARTEAFF
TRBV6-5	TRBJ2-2	CASREGNTGELFF
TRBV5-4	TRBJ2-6	CASSQLARSGANVLTF
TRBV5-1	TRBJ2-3	CASSSNPWEGGTQYF
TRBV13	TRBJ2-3	CASSQQGVELDTQYF
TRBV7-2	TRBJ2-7	CASSSWDKRSYEQYF
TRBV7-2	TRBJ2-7	CASSWGGREQYF
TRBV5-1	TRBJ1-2	CASSLEQGSGYTF
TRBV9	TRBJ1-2	CASSVGAHSNYGYTF
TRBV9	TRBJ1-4	CASSVEPNEKLFF
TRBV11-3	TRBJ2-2	CASSLFSNTGELFF
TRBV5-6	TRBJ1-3	CASSSLAARVGNTIYF
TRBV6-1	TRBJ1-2	CASRIEGRGNYGYTF
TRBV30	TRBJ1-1	CAWSGQGNTEAFF
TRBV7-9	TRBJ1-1	CASSLRQGPNTEAFF
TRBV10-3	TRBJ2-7	CAVKRGRDSSYEQYF
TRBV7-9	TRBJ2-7	CASTPGAAGEQYF
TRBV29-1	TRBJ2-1	CSVKTGGLGEQFF
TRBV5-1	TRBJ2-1	CAIFPAGTGNNEQFF
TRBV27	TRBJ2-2	CASTDRGTGELFF
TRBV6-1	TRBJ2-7	CASEGTNSYEQYF
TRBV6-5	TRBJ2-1	CASRPSGSSYNEQFF
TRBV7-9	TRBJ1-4	CASSSRGDEKLFF
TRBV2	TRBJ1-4	CASSLRGRSEKLFF
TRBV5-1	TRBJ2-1	CASSGTGSNEQFF
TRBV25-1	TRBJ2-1	CASRGTGHYNEQFF
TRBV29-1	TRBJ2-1	CSVANNEQFF
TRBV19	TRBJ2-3	CASSTYRGRPGETQYF
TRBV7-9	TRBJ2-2	CASSLVGEAGELFF
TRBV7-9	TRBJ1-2	CASSSNRGPIYGYTF
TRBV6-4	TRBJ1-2	CASSAGQGPYGYTF